This entry is about one TCR beta chain. Its antigen is still unknown. Enrolled patients, whose metastatic non-small-cell lung cancer was chemo-refractory, received focal radiation plus CTLA-4 blockade with ipilimumab. This sample was included in a study of radiotherapy plus CTLA-4 blockade in lung cancer. Study at large: About a sixth of enrolled patients responded objectively, and 31% had disease control.

Sequencing was performed with immunoSEQ multiplex PCR; in TCRdb, only in-frame clones are kept and a portion is missing. The sample includes around 41,000 clones, 65% to 75% of them seen just once. The germline V gene encodes CDR1 DFQATT and CDR2 SNEGSKA (reference sequence). This CDR3 spans 11 amino acids. The ends were cut back, 3 bases at V and 7 bases at J, with 9 bases in the middle. General observations from the study: Following radiotherapy plus ipilimumab, tumor-derived TCR clones expanded in the blood.

The source material was peripheral blood, sampled from a patient treated with radiotherapy plus ipilimumab. The receptor was derived from a human donor with non-small cell lung cancer who had a partial response to radiotherapy plus ipilimumab. V and J are TRBV20-1 and TRBJ1-2; D is undetermined. CDR3 region: CSARTDFGYTF. The CDR3 bases are TGCAGTGCTAGGACCGACTTTGGCTACACCTTC.